This TCR beta chain was captured in a study of early T cells in non-severe SARS-CoV-2 infection. TCRdb redid the calling of the 5' RACE reads with MiXCR, one entry per CDR3 protein. The sample holds about 61,000 distinct CDR3 sequences; 11% are singletons and the top ten take around 1.6%. Sequenced input: whole blood. This clonotype was obtained from an adult who was a healthcare worker with PCR-confirmed SARS-CoV-2 infection or an uninfected control (not recorded which).

The CDR3: CASSLTGGPTEQFF. In DNA, the CDR3 is TGTGCCAGCAGCTTAACGGGGGGGCCCACTGAGCAGTTCTTC. V and J are TRBV7-3 and TRBJ2-1, with a tentative D call TRBD2 (7 bases). The germline V gene has CDR1 SGHTA and CDR2 FQGTGA. This CDR3 comprises 14 residues. Deletions cut 0 bases from V and 9 bases from J, with 12 bases between.